This TCR beta chain was captured in a study of shared clonotypes between healthy human individuals. Overall study results and limits: Only blood was sampled; tissue repertoires likely differ. Clonotypes which were not shared had lower generation probabilities than clonotypes that all four donors shared. What naive subsets generally showed was a larger estimated richness than memory subsets showed.

Produced via immunoSEQ multiplex PCR; TCRdb's table is partial and in-frame only. The sample consists of about 1,900,000 clones, approximately 95% of them appearing once. Note on this clone: Its specificity is unknown.

Germline CDR1 is ENHRY and CDR2 is SYGVKD. The V and J ends lost 4 bases and 3 bases respectively, with 21 bases between them. This CDR3 contains 17 residues. Naive CD8 cells lacked CD45RO and underwent positive selection for CCR7, leaving out terminally differentiated effector memory CD45RA+ cells. The sequence was collected from a young man in good health. Sample: naive CD8+ T cells sorted from blood. This chain connects TRBV10-3 to TRBJ2-5; D assignment may be TRBD1 or TRBD2 (5 bases each). The CDR3 protein is CAISGWGPLDSKETQYF. The CDR3 nucleotides are TGTGCCATCAGTGGGTGGGGACCCCTCGATTCCAAAGAGACCCAGTACTTC.